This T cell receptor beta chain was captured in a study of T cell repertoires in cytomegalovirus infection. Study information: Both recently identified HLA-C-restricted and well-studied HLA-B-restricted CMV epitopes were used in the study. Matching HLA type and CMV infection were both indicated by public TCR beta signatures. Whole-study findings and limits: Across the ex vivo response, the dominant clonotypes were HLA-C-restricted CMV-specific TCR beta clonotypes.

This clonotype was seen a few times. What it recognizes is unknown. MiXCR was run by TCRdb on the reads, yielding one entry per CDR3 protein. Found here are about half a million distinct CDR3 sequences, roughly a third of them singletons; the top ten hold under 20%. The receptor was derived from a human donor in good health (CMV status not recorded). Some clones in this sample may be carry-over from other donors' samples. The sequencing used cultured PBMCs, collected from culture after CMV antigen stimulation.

The CDR3 region is CASSLSGGGTEAFF. The CDR3 DNA sequence: TGTGCCAGCAGCTTATCAGGGGGGGGCACTGAAGCTTTCTTT. This chain connects TRBV13 to TRBJ1-1; 7 bases match TRBD1. J was trimmed by 4 bases and V by 2 bases; bases with no gene match: 4. The length of the CDR3 is 14 residues. From germline, CDR1 is PRHDT and CDR2 FYEKMQ (reference sequence).